The entry below gives a single TCR beta chain sequence along with its context. In this sample, this clonotype turned up many times. This clone's antigen is unknown. Base qualities are missing; no much larger clone stands one base away. Donors were a few dozen systemically healthy Caucasian individuals from Russia aged 6 to 90 years. Ten milliliters of peripheral blood were drawn from each donor into EDTA-treated Vacutainer tubes. PBMCs were isolated by Ficoll-Paque density-gradient centrifugation, with at least 6.5 million obtained per sample. Total RNA was extracted from PBMCs with Trizol reagent, with at least 5 micrograms obtained per sample. Naive CD45RAhigh/CD27high T cell percentages were measured by flow cytometry on a PBMC aliquot from every donor. Library generation was performed with 5' RACE. Data came from an Illumina HiSeq 2500. A second PCR of roughly 6 to 12 cycles was run with a J-beta primer mix and a sample-barcoded 5' primer. Each TCR beta cDNA molecule received a unique molecular identifier from a template-switch 5' adaptor carrying 12 random nucleotides. Each sample yielded at least 3 million CDR3-containing paired-end reads. First-strand cDNA synthesis was performed from all RNA using the Mint cDNA synthesis kit, with priming by a TRBC-specific oligonucleotide. After uracil-DNA glycosylase treatment, a first 18-cycle PCR used universal primers M1SS and BC2_uni_R on all cDNA. For the original study's pipeline: For normalization, 1 million high-quality reads, each with a distinct molecular identifier, were randomly selected from each sample. Instead of being binned into consensus sequences, reads with shared molecular identifiers were discarded. MiTCR, run with a Q25 quality threshold and the strictest error-elimination algorithm, handled CDR3 identification, clonotype clustering and error correction. A nonparametric unseen species model using Euler transformation provided a lower-bound estimate of total TCR beta diversity. In-frame beta chains were kept once TCRdb had trimmed the public reads at Q25 with fastp and called clones with MiXCR. CDR3 protein duplicates are merged, each entry listing the most common genes and DNA. V and J calls and clone size were set by TCRdb, not the authors. The sample includes about 1.1 million distinct CDR3 sequences, with 35% to 40% observed a single time. The ten largest make up about 12% of the sample.

Reading from cysteine to phenylalanine, the CDR3 counts 13 amino acids. The retained sequence is limited to the CDR3, 39 bases, with the frame set at the first base. CDR1 DFQATT and CDR2 SNEGSKA were looked up in the germline V gene (reference sequence). V is cut back by 5 bases and J by 4 bases, with 7 bases in the junction unmatched. The source of the sample is a study of blood T cells in healthy people across ages (dated by TCRdb to between 2014 and 2017). Notes on the research overall: In model experiments, template switching captured roughly one uniquely barcoded TCR beta cDNA molecule for every two T cells. For two donors (one aged 18 to 30 and one aged 80 or older), the study analyzed two additional independent replicas of 1 million unique cDNA reads from the same blood draw. To avoid experimental bias, donors of different ages were randomly spread across the sequencing lanes. Using deep sequencing normalized with unique cDNA molecular identifiers, the study measured how TCR beta repertoire diversity changes with age. The donors were divided into four age groups: young (average around 15 years), middle-aged (approximately 42), aged (approximately 62) and long-lived (roughly 82). Findings and caveats that apply to the study as a whole: The CMV infection status of donors was not known, potentially confounding age-related changes in expanded clonotypes. Estimates of total diversity based on one million sequenced T cells were regarded as lower bounds and as underestimates. The long-lived group showed more naive CD4+ T cells, fewer expanded clones and increased TCR diversity than the aged group, suggesting age selection. The percentage of naive T cells measured by flow cytometry correlated strongly with observed TCR beta diversity. Observed TCR beta diversity per million T cells fell roughly linearly with age, and a significant reduction was already apparent by age around 44. Bulk unsorted PBMC profiling prevented conclusive comparison of naive and antigen-experienced compartments.

The sequencing input was blood. The receptor was isolated from a man between 18 and 35 years old in good health. Recombination connected TRBV20-1 to TRBJ1-2; 7 bases in the middle match TRBD1. The bases read TGCAGTGCTCTGACAGGGAATGGCTATGGCTACACCTTC. This translates into CSALTGNGYGYTF.